A single sample gave rise to the 17 T cell receptor beta chains below, sequenced in a study of blood T cell repertoires in COVID-19. Sequenced by immunoSEQ multiplex PCR; TCRdb stores in-frame clones only, minus some. The table records around 99,000 clones, over 80% of them present only once. The sequenced sample was peripheral blood. These receptors all come from a woman aged 25 to 39 with acute or convalescent COVID-19.

This sequence joins TRBV30 and TRBJ1-2; D may be TRBD1 (6 bases). The CDR3 length is 13 residues. Per germline, CDR1 GTSNPN and CDR2 SVGIG (reference sequence). V gave up 5 bases and J gave up 4 bases, with 14 bases separating them. The CDR3: CAWQGTRGYGYTF. For the CDR3, the DNA is TGTGCCTGGCAGGGGACACGGGGCTATGGCTACACCTTC.

For this clone: One junction end disagrees with the germline gene, perhaps due to a read error. The rearrangement uses TRBV7-2 and TRBJ2-7, with 8 bases matching TRBD1. In germline, CDR1 is SGHTA, CDR2 FQGNSA. The CDR3 totals 13 residues. CDR3 residues: CASSRTGQGEFLF. The DNA for the CDR3 is TGTGCCAGCAGCAGAACCGGACAGGGCGAGTTTTTGTTC.

The chain combines TRBV3-1 (or the pseudogene TRBV3-2) with TRBJ2-1; possibly TRBD1 for D (5 bases). The V end was cut by 1 base, the J end by 1 base, with 11 bases between. The CDR3 covers 16 residues. Germline V gene data show CDR1 as LGHDT and CDR2 as YNNKEL (reference sequence). This CDR3 is CASSQVQGWSYNEQFF. DNA of the CDR3: TGTGCCAGCAGCCAAGTCCAGGGTTGGTCCTACAATGAGCAGTTCTTC.

The chain is built from TRBV19 and TRBJ2-3; D is undetermined. The germline V and J ends were trimmed by 3 bases and 13 bases, with 11 bases remaining between them. Germline assignment: CDR1 LNHDA and CDR2 SQIVND (reference sequence). This CDR3 contains 11 residues. This CDR3 reads CASSIFDREYF. The CDR3 DNA reads TGTGCCAGTAGTATCTTTGATCGAGAGTATTTT.

This chain links TRBV11-3 with TRBJ2-5, with 8 bases fitting TRBD2. The V segment lost 3 bases and the J segment 6 bases; nucleotides outside the gene matches: 9. The germline V gene encodes CDR1 SGHNT and CDR2 YENEEA. This CDR3 has 15 residues. The CDR3 region has the DNA TGTGCCAGCAGCTTTGCCCCCGGGGGGGGGAAGACCCAGTACTTC. Amino acids: CASSFAPGGGKTQYF.

This clone was seen once. The chain is built from TRBV7-2 and TRBJ2-7; 9 bases align to TRBD2. Germline V gene sequence: CDR1 SGHTA, CDR2 FQGNSA. The CDR3 spans 14 residues. V dropped 3 bases and J dropped 3; count of bases not matched to a gene: 3. The CDR3 DNA is TGTGCCAGCAGCTTCGGCGGGGGGGGCTACGAGCAGTACTTC. Translation gives CASSFGGGGYEQYF.

This sequence joins TRBV6-5 and TRBJ1-2; no firm D call. Germline V lookup: CDR1 MNHEY, CDR2 SVGAGI. The CDR3 extends over 15 amino acids. The V and J ends lost 0 bases and 2 bases respectively, with 10 bases between them. CDR3 in DNA: TGTGCCAGCAGTTACTCTAAGACTGCGAACTATGGCTACACCTTC. Translated, it gives CASSYSKTANYGYTF.

This chain links TRBV12-3 or TRBV12-4 with TRBJ2-7; no clear D gene. This CDR3 contains 13 residues. V lost 6 bases and J lost 3, with 12 bases in between. The CDR3 spells CASRPSGSYEQYF. DNA for the CDR3: TGTGCCAGCAGGCCAAGTGGTAGCTACGAGCAGTACTTC.

The chain recombines TRBV3-1 (or the pseudogene TRBV3-2) with TRBJ2-1; TRBD2 aligns across 8 bases. This CDR3 has 16 amino acids. With V trimmed by 4 bases and J by 6 bases, 11 bases remained unmatched. Per germline, CDR1 LGHDT and CDR2 YNNKEL (reference sequence). CDR3 sequence reads: CASSLSIAGWVNEQFF. The DNA for the CDR3 is TGTGCCAGCAGCCTATCAATAGCGGGGTGGGTCAATGAGCAGTTCTTC.

The V call is TRBV2, the J call TRBJ2-2, with D maybe TRBD2 (6 bases). This CDR3 has 14 residues. The V end lost 4 bases, the J end lost 1 base, and 7 bases lay between the germline ends. The V gene's germline CDR1 is SNHLY and CDR2 FYNNEI. The CDR3 bases are TGTGCCAGCAGTGCCGGGAGGAACACCGGGGAGCTGTTTTTT. This sequence encodes CASSAGRNTGELFF.

The chain employs TRBV7-2 and TRBJ2-2; D gene unclear. The ends were cut back, 1 base at V and 7 bases at J, with 13 bases in the middle. CDR3 length: 15 residues. The germline V gene has CDR1 SGHTA and CDR2 FQGNSA. CDR3 region: CASSLGRTSLGELFF. CDR3 coding DNA: TGTGCCAGCAGCTTAGGTCGCACCTCACTCGGGGAGCTGTTTTTT.

The chain is built from TRBV10-3 and TRBJ2-6; 8 bases match TRBD2. V shed 3 bases and J 2 bases; nucleotides not matched to a gene: 3. The CDR3 length is 16 residues. From germline, CDR1 is ENHRY and CDR2 SYGVKD. This CDR3 is CAISDRGGAGANVLTF. The CDR3 DNA reads as TGTGCCATCAGTGATCGGGGGGGCGCTGGGGCCAACGTCCTGACTTTC.

The chain couples TRBV12-3 or TRBV12-4 to TRBJ1-1; no reliable D call. The CDR3 contains 13 residues. V was pared by 3 bases and J by 2 bases, with 7 bases between. The CDR3 coding sequence is TGTGCCAGCAGTTTCGCCACAAACACTGAAGCTTTCTTT. Amino acids: CASSFATNTEAFF.

The CDR3 loop reads CASSFPDTGELFF. For the CDR3, the DNA is TGTGCCAGCAGTTTCCCCGACACCGGGGAGCTGTTTTTT. This chain joins TRBV27 and TRBJ2-2; unclear D gene. From germline, CDR1 is MNHEY and CDR2 SMNVEV (reference sequence). The CDR3 is 13 residues long. Between the trimmed V and J ends, which lost 3 bases and 3 bases, there was a span of 5 bases.

The chain is built from TRBV19 and TRBJ1-1; 12 bases align to TRBD1. With 5 bases clipped from V and 4 bases from J, the junction kept 5 bases outside the gene matches. Germline values: CDR1 LNHDA, CDR2 SQIVND (reference sequence). The CDR3 covers 15 residues. CDR3 protein: CASSPPGQGATEAFF. CDR3 in DNA: TGTGCCAGTAGTCCCCCGGGACAGGGGGCCACTGAAGCTTTCTTT.

This chain connects TRBV27 to TRBJ2-7, with 15 bases identical to TRBD2. The V gene end was trimmed by 3 bases and the J gene end by 5 bases; junction bases not matched to a gene: 5. The CDR3 has 16 residues. CDR1 MNHEY and CDR2 SMNVEV come from the germline V gene (reference sequence). The CDR3 sequence is CASSFGLAGGPNEQYF. The CDR3 DNA reads as TGTGCCAGCAGTTTCGGACTAGCGGGGGGGCCCAACGAGCAGTACTTC.

This chain links TRBV3-1 (or the pseudogene TRBV3-2) with TRBJ2-7; D remains unclear. CDR3 length: 11 amino acids. The germline V and J ends were trimmed by 6 bases and 6 bases, with 9 bases remaining between them. The V gene's germline CDR1 is LGHDT and CDR2 YNNKEL (reference sequence). CDR3 amino acids: CASSLRSEQYF. CDR3 DNA sequence: TGTGCCAGCAGTCTGAGAAGCGAGCAGTACTTC.